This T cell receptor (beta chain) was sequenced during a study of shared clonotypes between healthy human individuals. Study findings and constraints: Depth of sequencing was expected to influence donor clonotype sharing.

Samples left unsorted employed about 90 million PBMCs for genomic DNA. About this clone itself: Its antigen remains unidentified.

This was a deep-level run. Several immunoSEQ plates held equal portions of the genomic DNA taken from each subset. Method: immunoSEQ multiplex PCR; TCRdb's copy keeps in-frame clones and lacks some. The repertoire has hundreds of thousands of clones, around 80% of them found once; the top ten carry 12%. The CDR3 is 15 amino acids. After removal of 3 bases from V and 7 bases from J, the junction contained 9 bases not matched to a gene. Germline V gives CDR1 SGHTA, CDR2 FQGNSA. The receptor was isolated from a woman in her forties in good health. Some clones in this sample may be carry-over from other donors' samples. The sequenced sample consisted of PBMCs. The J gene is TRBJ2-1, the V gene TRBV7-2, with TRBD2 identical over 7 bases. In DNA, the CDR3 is TGTGCCAGCAGCTTCCGGCGGGAGAGTCCGAATGAGCAGTTCTTC. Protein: CASSFRRESPNEQFF.